These T cell receptor beta chains were read from a single sample in a study of response to subunit inactivated influenza vaccine. TCRdb called the RT-PCR reads again in MiXCR, with one record for every CDR3 protein. This sample has around 580,000 distinct CDR3 sequences, with 13% to 15% found just once. The sequenced sample was PBMCs from blood, obtained less than 13 days after vaccination. These receptor sequences come from a man between 45 and 60 years old who received an inactivated influenza vaccine. Each CDR3 is given with its conserved first and last residue. Fields, in order: J gene, V gene, CDR3 protein.

TRBJ2-7 TRBV29-1 CSVVGLGYEQYF
TRBJ2-1 TRBV6-2/TRBV6-3 CASSYVALAGSGEQFF
TRBJ1-2 TRBV7-8 CASSLGRPGQGPGYGYTF
TRBJ2-5 TRBV6-2/TRBV6-3 CASSSEREGLETQYF
TRBJ2-5 TRBV12-3/TRBV12-4 CASSSLTGTIETQYF
TRBJ2-2 TRBV5-1 CASSRMSDLHTGELFF
TRBJ1-5 TRBV6-5 CASSYSRIGGRTFNQPQHF
TRBJ2-3 TRBV5-1 CASSLEQTDTQYF
TRBJ2-6 TRBV6-2/TRBV6-3 CASSLAAGANVLTF
TRBJ2-7 TRBV29-1 CSVEERTGDEQYF
TRBJ2-3 TRBV30 CAWTTGTTQYF
TRBJ1-1 TRBV5-1 CASSLGSDLEAFF
TRBJ1-5 TRBV10-3 CAISPPCRPPGPQHF
TRBJ2-2 TRBV9 CASSVETLTGELFF